The TCR beta chain described here comes from a study of CD8 T cells in ankylosing spondylitis. Overall study findings and caveats: Disease-linked clones had a CD8+ phenotype and relatively low frequency in peripheral blood. Both synovial fluid and blood in reactive arthritis had previously been reported to carry some motif variants. According to the report, clones linked to the disease were significantly enriched in matched synovial fluid samples taken from ankylosing spondylitis patients. Characteristic, it appeared, of ankylosing spondylitis blood was a TCR beta motif of roughly 8 highly homologous variants.

With molecular barcodes, quantitative 5'-RACE was used to make the TCR beta libraries. TCRdb ran MiXCR on the 5' RACE reads and lists one entry per CDR3 protein. The sample records around 390,000 distinct CDR3 sequences, around 22% being singletons. This clonotype was observed a few times. Its cognate antigen is unknown. The CDR3 consists of 14 residues. Per germline, CDR1 ENHRY and CDR2 SYGVKD. V was clipped by 3 bases and J by 2 bases, with 8 bases between them. This sequence joins TRBV10-3 and TRBJ1-5; D remains ambiguous. This TCR was recovered from a male donor with ankylosing spondylitis. Input material: blood, either unsorted or a sorted T cell fraction (not recorded which). The CDR3 DNA reads TGTGCCATCAGTGACAGGAACCGCAATCAGCCCCAGCATTTT. Amino acids: CAISDRNRNQPQHF.